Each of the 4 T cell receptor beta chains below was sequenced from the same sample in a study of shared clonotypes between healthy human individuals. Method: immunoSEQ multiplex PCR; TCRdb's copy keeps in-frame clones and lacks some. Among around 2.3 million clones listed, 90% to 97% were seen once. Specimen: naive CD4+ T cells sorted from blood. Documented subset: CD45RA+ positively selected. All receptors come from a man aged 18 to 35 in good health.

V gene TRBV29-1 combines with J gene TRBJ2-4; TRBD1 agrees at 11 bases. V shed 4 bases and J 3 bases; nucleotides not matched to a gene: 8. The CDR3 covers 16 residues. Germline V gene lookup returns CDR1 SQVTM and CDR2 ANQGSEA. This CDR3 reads CSVAGGTGGSKNIQYF. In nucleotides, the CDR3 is TGCAGCGTTGCCGGTGGGACAGGGGGAAGCAAAAACATTCAGTACTTC.

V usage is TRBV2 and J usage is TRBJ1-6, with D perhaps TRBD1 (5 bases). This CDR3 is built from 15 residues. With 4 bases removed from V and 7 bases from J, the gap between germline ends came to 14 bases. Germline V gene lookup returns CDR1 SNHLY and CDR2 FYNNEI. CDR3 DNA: TGTGCCAGCAGTGGTTTCGTACAGGAGAATTCACCCCTCCACTTT. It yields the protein CASSGFVQENSPLHF.

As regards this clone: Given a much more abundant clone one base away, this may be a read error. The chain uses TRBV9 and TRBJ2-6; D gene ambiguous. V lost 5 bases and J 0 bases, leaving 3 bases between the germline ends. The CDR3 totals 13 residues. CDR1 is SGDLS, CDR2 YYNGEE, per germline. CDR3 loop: CASRYSGANVLTF. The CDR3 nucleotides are TGTGCCAGCAGATACTCTGGGGCCAACGTCCTGACTTTC.

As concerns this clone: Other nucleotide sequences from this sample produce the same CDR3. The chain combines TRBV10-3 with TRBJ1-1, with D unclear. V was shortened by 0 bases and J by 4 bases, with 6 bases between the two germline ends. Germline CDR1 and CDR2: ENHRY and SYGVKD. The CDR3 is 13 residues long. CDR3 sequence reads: CAISESALTEAFF. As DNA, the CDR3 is TGTGCCATCAGTGAGTCGGCCCTCACTGAAGCTTTCTTT.